This T cell receptor (beta chain) was captured in a study of PD-L1 blockade in urothelial cancer (dated by TCRdb to about 2017). Background on the whole study: All patients started therapy in about 2014 and received atezolizumab 1,200 mg intravenously every 3 weeks. Blood samples were analyzed at two time points: 3 weeks after treatment start (second dose) and 6 weeks after treatment start. An ECOG performance status of 0 or 1 was recorded for the patients, and 0 to 3 prior chemotherapy regimens had been received by the patients. Durable clinical benefit meant progression-free survival longer than 6 months, and TCR features were also tested against progression-free and overall survival. In the same patients, whole exome sequencing and RNA sequencing of pretreatment tumors were performed in addition to TCR sequencing. The study was an exploratory multi-omic analysis of somatic, immune and clinical correlates of response to PD-L1 blockade with atezolizumab in urothelial cancer. Pretreatment blood TCR-seq was available for nearly 30 patients, at least one posttreatment blood collection was obtained for 24 patients, and tumor TCR-seq was available for 24 patients. Pretreatment tumor samples and matched peripheral blood, collected serially before and after atezolizumab treatment, underwent TCR sequencing. Fewer than ten patients reached durable clinical benefit, while about 20 patients did not. About 90% of the roughly 29 patients were males with bladder-origin urothelial cancer, and 18 of 29 reported a prior smoking history. A median of 141,255 T cells and 80,000 to 95,000 unique TCRs was obtained from blood samples, and a median clonality of around 0.072 was observed. Findings and caveats that apply to the study as a whole: A pretreatment peripheral blood TCR clonality below the median was linked to improved progression-free and overall survival. Patients with durable benefit showed greater expansion of tumor-associated TCR clones in peripheral blood 3 weeks after starting treatment (n ≈ 22, p = 0.022). Small sample size (n ≈ 29) and many exploratory analyses mean the results are intended to be hypothesis-generating.

Each PCR received spiked-in synthetic TCR analog templates so that absolute template abundance could be estimated from read counts. Using the immunoSEQ assay, TCRbeta CDR3 regions were amplified from genomic DNA with bias-controlled V and J gene primers. Rearranged TCRbeta segments were sequenced at approximately 20X coverage. On the authors' methods: Clustering was used to correct sequencing errors, and CDR3s were annotated against IMGT so that V, D and J genes could be assigned. Only productive TCRbeta rearrangements were used in downstream analyses, excluding out-of-frame or stop-codon sequences. Clonality was computed as one minus Shannon entropy normalized by the log of the number of unique productive sequences. Fisher's exact test with Benjamini-Hochberg correction, at a threshold of adjusted p below 0.01, was used to find clones that differed between time points or between blood and tumor. TCRdb provides this immuneACCESS table in a form limited to in-frame rearrangements. Some clones are lacking; in checked studies, under half of them reflect an unresolved V gene, and why the rest are absent is not known. That table furnishes V, J and clone size, whereas the DNA furnished D and trimming. The sample contains tens of thousands of clones, around 77% of them found a single time. Approximately 3.3% of the sample lies in the top ten.

Points on this clone: Its antigen is currently not known. Per-base quality was not reported, and no clone a single base away is much larger than it.

The cohort included 25 to 35 patients with locally advanced or metastatic urothelial carcinoma who were treated at Memorial Sloan Kettering on a trial protocol. Peripheral blood mononuclear cells were collected from each patient pretreatment and during treatment, giving between 1 and 8 total time points per patient. The Qiagen DNeasy Blood extraction kit was used to purify genomic DNA from total PBMCs and from tumor samples. PBMCs were collected pretreatment and during treatment, and were isolated and stored as previously described. Trimming at the junction amounts to 5 bases on V and 9 bases on J, and the germline ends lie 8 bases apart. As encoded in the germline V gene (reference sequence), CDR1 is DFQATT while CDR2 is SNEGSKA. The CDR3 has 10 amino acids, counting the end cysteine and phenylalanine. Only CDR3 DNA is held: 30 bases, read in frame from base 1.

This receptor was taken from a man aged 65 to 79 with urothelial cancer. The sequence joins TRBV20-1 to TRBJ2-1; no D segment can be confidently identified. The input for sequencing was PBMCs, taken around atezolizumab (anti-PD-L1) treatment. Here the CDR3 is given as CSAAGSEQFF. The nucleotide sequence reads TGCAGTGCTGCCGGGTCTGAGCAGTTCTTC.